This T cell receptor beta chain was sequenced for a study of cytomegalovirus exposure and HLA in healthy donors. Germline V gene sequence: CDR1 GTSNPN, CDR2 SVGIG (reference sequence). Unmatched junction bases numbered 5, after V lost 4 bases and J lost 7 bases. This CDR3 spans 12 amino acids. Researchers ran the PCR with 60 Vbeta and 13 Jbeta primers. TCRdb keeps only in-frame clones here, not all; method: immunoSEQ multiplex PCR. In the table there are some 190,000 clones, roughly four fifths of which are singletons. The sample comprised PBMCs. This TCR came from a man younger than 35 in good health and CMV-seronegative. This chain joins TRBV30 and TRBJ1-2, with 8 nucleotides matching TRBD1. The CDR3 bases are TGTGCCTGGACCAGAGACAGGGGTGGCTACACCTTC. Its protein product is CAWTRDRGGYTF.